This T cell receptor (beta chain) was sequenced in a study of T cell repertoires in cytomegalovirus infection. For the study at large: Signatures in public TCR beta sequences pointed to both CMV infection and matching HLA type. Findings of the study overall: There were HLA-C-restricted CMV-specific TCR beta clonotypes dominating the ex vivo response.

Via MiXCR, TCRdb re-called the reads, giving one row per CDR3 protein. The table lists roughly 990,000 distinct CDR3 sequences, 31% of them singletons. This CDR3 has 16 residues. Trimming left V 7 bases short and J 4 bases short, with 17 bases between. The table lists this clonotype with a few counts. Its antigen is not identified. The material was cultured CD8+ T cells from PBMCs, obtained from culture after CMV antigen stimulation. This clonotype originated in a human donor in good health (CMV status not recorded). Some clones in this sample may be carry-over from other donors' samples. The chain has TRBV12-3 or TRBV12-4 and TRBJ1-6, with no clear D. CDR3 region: CASMSELGSYNSPLHF. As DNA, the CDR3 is TGTGCCAGCATGAGTGAACTCGGGTCTTATAATTCACCCCTCCACTTT.